This T cell receptor (beta chain) was captured by sequencing in a study of CD8 T cells in ankylosing spondylitis. Germline V gene lookup returns CDR1 MNHEY and CDR2 SVGAGI. Trimming stripped 0 bases from V and 7 bases from J, with 15 bases between. The CDR3 loop spans 15 amino acids. TCRdb passed the 5' RACE reads through MiXCR, listing each CDR3 protein once. This sample has some 250,000 distinct CDR3 sequences, with around 10% found just once. The J gene is TRBJ2-5, the V gene TRBV6-5, with a tentative D call TRBD2 (5 bases). The sequence was collected from a male donor with ankylosing spondylitis or in good health (not recorded which). Sequencing was performed on blood, either unsorted or a sorted T cell fraction (not recorded which). The CDR3, as DNA: TGTGCCAGCAGTTACTCGGGTCCGCGGGCGGGGACCCAGTACTTC. Its protein product is CASSYSGPRAGTQYF.